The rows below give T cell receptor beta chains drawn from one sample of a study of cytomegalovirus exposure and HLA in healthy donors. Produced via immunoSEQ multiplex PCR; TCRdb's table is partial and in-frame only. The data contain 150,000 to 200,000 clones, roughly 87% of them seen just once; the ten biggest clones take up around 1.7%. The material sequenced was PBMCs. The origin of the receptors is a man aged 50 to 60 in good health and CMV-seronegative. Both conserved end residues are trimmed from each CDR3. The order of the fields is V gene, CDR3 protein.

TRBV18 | ASSLSEGTGDYTKGQF
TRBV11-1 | ASSRRQELNTEAF
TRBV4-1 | ASSQDRGLLTQY
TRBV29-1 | SEQGPPYYGYT
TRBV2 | ASSRQGSMNTEAF
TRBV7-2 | ASSLGWSSEAYGYT
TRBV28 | ASSQARTSGSSYEQY
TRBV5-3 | ARSQGPAHEQY
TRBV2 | ASRRETSTDTQY
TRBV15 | ATSRQDSQPQH
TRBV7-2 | ASSADRGITEAF
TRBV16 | ASSQNRVEKLF
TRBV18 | ASSPAGGDNSPLH
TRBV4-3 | ASSQDQPGNTEAF
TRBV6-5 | ASSQQGNTGELF
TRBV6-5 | ASSTGGPGDNEQF
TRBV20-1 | SASPGRGYT
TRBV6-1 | ASSETGQGRETQY
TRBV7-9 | SSTRRGTGPLEQY
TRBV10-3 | AISERGYRGTNTGELF
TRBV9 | ASSPRGGEAGELF
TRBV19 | ASSITGGGNGYT
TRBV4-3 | ASSQYIERNYGYT
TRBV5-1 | ASSLARGGRTDTQY
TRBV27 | ASSLNRAYEQY
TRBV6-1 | ASSEDHGPSRPQH
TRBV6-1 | ASSYDRARGYT
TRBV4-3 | ASSQDPRFDNEQF
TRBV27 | ASSLLAGGPSGELF
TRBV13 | ASSLLLGTGQGYT
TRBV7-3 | ASSPRTSGRYGTDTQY
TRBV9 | ASSVGGTGVDSPLH
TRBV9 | ASSADRAETQY
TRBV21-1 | ASSKECGDPEQF
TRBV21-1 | ASSNAAVDTEAF
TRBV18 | ASSPPTSGFYNEQF
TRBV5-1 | ASSFAGGREQY
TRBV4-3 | ASSHLTSGRGGTGELF
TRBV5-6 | ASSDGQGADTQY
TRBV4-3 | ASSLRDRSTYEQY
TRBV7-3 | ASSPLGGRTDTQY
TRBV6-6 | ASRMGQGFYEQF
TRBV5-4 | ASSQVRDREDT
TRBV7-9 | ASSLAGAFEAF
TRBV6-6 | ASPGQDMNTEAF
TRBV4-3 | ASSQDRQVTSYEQY
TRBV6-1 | ASIPGGLNTEAF
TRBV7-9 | ASSLDRNYDTQY
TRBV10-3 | AISKDSANYGYT
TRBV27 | ASSFGLQGDPYGYT
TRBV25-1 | ASSENSRQETQY
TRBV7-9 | ASSLVASYEQY
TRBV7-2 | ASSPGTSGHNEQF
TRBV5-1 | ASSLQGNTEAF